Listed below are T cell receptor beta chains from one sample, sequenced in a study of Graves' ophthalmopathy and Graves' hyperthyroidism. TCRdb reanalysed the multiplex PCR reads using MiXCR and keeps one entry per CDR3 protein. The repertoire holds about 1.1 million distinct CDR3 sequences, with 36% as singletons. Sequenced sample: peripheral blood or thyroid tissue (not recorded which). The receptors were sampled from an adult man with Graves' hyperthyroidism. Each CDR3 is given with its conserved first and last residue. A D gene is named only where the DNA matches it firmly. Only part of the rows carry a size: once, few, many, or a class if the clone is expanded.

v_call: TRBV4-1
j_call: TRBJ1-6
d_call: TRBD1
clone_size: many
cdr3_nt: TGCGCCAGCAGCCCTGCGCCGGGACAGACCAATTCACCCCTCCACTTT
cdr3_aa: CASSPAPGQTNSPLHF

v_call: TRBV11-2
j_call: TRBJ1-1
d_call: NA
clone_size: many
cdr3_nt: TGTGCCAGCTTACCCAGGGGATACACTGAAGCTTTCTTT
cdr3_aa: CASLPRGYTEAFF

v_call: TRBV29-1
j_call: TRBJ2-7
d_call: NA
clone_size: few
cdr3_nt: TGCAGCTTAGTTTGGTCGAGCTCCTACGAGCAGTACTTC
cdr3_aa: CSLVWSSSYEQYF

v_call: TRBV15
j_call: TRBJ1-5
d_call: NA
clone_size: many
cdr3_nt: TGTGCCACCAGCAGAGTTGTAAATCAGCCCCAGCATTTT
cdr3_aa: CATSRVVNQPQHF

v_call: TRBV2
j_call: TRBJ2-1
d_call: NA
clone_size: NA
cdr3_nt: TGTGCCAGCAGTGAAGGTGCCCAAACCGGAGGTGAGCAGTTCTTC
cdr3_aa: CASSEGAQTGGEQFF

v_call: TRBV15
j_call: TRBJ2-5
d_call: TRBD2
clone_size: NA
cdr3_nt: TGTGCCACCAGCGGAGGGACTAGCGGACTCAAAGAGACCCAGTACTTC
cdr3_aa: CATSGGTSGLKETQYF

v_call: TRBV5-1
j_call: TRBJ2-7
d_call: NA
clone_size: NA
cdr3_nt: TGCGCCAGCAGCTTGGGTGCGGAGGGCGGGGAGCTGTACTTC
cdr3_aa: CASSLGAEGGELYF

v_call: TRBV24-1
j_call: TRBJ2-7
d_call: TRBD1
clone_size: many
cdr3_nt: TGTGCCACCAGTTCCTCCGGGACAGGGCTCTTCCACGAGCAGTACTTC
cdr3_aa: CATSSSGTGLFHEQYF

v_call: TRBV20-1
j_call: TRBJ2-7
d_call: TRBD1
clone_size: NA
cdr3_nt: TGCAGTGCTAGGGACAGGGTCACCGGGGAGCAGTACTTC
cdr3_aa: CSARDRVTGEQYF

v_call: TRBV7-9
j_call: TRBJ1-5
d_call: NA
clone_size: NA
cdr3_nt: TGTGCCAGCAGCCAAGAAGGAGGGGCACGGGATCAGCCCCAGCATTTT
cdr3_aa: CASSQEGGARDQPQHF

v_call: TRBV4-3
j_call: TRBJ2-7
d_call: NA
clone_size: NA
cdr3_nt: TGCGCCAGCAGCCAAGTGTCAGGGCAGTCCTACGAGCAGTACTTC
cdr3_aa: CASSQVSGQSYEQYF

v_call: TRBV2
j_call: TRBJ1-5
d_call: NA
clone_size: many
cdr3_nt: TGTGCCAGCAGTGGCGGGGGCACAATGAGTAGCAATCAGCCCCAGCATTTT
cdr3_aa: CASSGGGTMSSNQPQHF

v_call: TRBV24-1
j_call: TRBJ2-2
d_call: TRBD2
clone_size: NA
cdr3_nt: TGTGCCACGTTCGCGGGGGGCGCCGGGGAGCTGTTTTTT
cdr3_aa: CATFAGGAGELFF

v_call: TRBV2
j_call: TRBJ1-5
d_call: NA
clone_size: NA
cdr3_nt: TGTGCCAGCAGCGACCGCAGGGCCAATCAGCCCCAGCATTTT
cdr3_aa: CASSDRRANQPQHF

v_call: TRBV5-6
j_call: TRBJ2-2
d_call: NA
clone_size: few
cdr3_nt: TGTGCCAGCAGCTTGCACAGCCCCGCGAACACCGGGGAGCTGTTTTTT
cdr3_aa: CASSLHSPANTGELFF

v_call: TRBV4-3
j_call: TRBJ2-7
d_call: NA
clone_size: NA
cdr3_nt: TGCGCCAGCAGCCAGGACTCAGGCGACTCCTACGAGCAGTACTTC
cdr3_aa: CASSQDSGDSYEQYF

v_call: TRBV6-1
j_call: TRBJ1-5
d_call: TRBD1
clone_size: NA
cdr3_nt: TGTGCCAGCAGTGGACAGGGTATGAATCAGCCCCAGCATTTT
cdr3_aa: CASSGQGMNQPQHF

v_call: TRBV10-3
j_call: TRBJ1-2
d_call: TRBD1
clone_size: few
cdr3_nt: TGTGCCAGCAGTTCTCAATTAGGGACAGCAAATTATGGCTACACCTTC
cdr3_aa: CASSSQLGTANYGYTF

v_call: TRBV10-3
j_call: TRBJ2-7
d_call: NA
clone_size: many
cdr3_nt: TGTGCCAGCAGGACCTTGACCTACGAGCAGTACTTC
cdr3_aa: CASRTLTYEQYF

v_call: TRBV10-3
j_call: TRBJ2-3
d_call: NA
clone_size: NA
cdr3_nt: TGTGCCATCAGTGCTGGCAGGGTCGCAGATACGCAGTATTTT
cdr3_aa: CAISAGRVADTQYF

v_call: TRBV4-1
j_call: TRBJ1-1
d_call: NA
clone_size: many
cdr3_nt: TGCGCCAGCAGCCGAACACAGGGAAACACTGAAGCTTTCTTT
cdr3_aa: CASSRTQGNTEAFF

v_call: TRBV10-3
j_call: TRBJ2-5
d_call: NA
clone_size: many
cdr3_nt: TGTGCCATCAGTGTTACGGGGGACCAAGAGACCCAGTACTTC
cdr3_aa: CAISVTGDQETQYF

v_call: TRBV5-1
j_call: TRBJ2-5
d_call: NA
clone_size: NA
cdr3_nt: TGCGCCAGCAGCTTGGGCAGGGGCGTGGAGACCCAGTACTTC
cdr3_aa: CASSLGRGVETQYF

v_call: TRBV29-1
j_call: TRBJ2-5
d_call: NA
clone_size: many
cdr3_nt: TGCAGCGTTGAAGAGGATGAGACCCAGTACTTC
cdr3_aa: CSVEEDETQYF

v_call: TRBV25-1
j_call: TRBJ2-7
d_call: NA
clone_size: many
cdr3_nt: TGTGCCAGCCGAGGCGGCAGAACCTACTACGAGCAGTACTTC
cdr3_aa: CASRGGRTYYEQYF

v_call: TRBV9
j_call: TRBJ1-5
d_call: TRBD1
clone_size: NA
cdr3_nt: TGTGCCAGCAGCGCCCGGGACAGCAGTCAGCCCCAGCATTTT
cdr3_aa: CASSARDSSQPQHF

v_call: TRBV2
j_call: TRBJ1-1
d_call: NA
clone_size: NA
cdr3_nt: TGTGCCAGCATGGACGGTTACACTGAAGCTTTCTTT
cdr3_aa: CASMDGYTEAFF

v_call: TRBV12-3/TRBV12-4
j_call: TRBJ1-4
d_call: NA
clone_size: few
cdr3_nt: TGTGCCAGCAGCTACTGGGTGGCTGTGGGGGAAAAACTGTTTTTT
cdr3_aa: CASSYWVAVGEKLFF

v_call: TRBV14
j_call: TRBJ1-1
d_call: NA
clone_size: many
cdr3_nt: TGTGCCAGCAGCCAATTCGAGACGGTACCGGTAGCTTTCTTT
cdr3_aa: CASSQFETVPVAFF

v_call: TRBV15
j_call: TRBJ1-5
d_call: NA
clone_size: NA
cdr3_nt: TGTGCCACCAGCAGTGAACGGGGCGGCCAGCCCCAGCATTTT
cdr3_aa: CATSSERGGQPQHF

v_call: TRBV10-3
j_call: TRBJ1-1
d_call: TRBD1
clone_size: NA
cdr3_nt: TGTGCCATCAGTGATGAAGGCAGGGGGTACGCTGAAGCTTTCTTT
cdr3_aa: CAISDEGRGYAEAFF

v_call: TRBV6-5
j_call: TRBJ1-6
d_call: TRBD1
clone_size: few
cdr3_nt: TGTGCCAGCAGTTTAAGGGGACAGGGTGTCTCACCCCTCCACTTT
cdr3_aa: CASSLRGQGVSPLHF

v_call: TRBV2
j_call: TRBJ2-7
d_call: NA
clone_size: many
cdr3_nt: TGTGCCAGCACGGTCTTACAACTGGGCGAGCAGTACTTC
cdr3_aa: CASTVLQLGEQYF

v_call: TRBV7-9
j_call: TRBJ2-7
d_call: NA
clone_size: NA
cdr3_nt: TGTGCCAGCAGCTTCGAGCACAGGGAGTACGAGCAGTACTTC
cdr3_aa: CASSFEHREYEQYF

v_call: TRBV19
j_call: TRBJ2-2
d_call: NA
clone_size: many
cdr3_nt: TGTGCCAGTAGTTGGGAGCGAACGAACACCGGGGAGCTGTTTTTT
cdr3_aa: CASSWERTNTGELFF

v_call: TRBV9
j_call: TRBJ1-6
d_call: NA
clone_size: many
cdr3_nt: TGTGCCAGCAGCGCCGGACAGAGAAATTCACCCCTCCACTTT
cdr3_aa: CASSAGQRNSPLHF

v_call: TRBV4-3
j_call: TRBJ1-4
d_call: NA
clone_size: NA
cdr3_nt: TGCGCCAGCAGCCAAGGGGGGGGAAGTAATGAAAAACTGTTTTTT
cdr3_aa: CASSQGGGSNEKLFF

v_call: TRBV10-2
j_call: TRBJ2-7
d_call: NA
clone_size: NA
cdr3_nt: TGTGCCAGCAGTACCATTGTGTACAACTACGAGCAGTACTTC
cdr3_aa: CASSTIVYNYEQYF

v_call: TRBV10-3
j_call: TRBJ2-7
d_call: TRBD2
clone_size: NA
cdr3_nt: TGTGCCATCAGCTCCAGCGGGGGACTAGGGGTCTACGAGCAGTACTTC
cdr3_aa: CAISSSGGLGVYEQYF